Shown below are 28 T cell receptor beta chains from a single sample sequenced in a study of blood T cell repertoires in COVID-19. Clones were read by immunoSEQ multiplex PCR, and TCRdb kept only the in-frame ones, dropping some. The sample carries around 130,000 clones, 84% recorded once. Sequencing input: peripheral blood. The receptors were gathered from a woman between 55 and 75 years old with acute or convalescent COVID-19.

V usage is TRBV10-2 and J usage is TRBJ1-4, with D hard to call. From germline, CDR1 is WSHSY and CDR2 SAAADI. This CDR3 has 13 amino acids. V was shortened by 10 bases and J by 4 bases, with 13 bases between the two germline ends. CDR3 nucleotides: TGCGCCACCCGGGGTTCCTATAATGAAAAACTGTTTTTT. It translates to CATRGSYNEKLFF.

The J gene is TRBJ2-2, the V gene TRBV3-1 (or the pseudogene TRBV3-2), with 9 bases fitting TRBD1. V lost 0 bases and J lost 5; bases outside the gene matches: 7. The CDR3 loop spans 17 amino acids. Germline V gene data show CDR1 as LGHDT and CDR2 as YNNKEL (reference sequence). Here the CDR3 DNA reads TGTGCCAGCAGCCAAGATAAGGGGACAGGGAGGACCGGGGAGCTGTTTTTT. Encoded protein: CASSQDKGTGRTGELFF.

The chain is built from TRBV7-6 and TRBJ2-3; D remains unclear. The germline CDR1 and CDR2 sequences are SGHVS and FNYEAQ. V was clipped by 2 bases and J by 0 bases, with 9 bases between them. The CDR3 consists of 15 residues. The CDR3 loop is CASSLSEISTDTQYF. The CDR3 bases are TGTGCCAGCAGCTTATCGGAGATTAGCACAGATACGCAGTATTTT.

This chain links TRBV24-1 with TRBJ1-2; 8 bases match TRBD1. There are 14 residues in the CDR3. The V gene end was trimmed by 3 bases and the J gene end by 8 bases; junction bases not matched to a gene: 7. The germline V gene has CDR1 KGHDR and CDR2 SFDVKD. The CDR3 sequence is CATSDPGQGEGYTF. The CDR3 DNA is TGTGCCACCAGTGATCCAGGACAGGGTGAGGGCTACACCTTC.

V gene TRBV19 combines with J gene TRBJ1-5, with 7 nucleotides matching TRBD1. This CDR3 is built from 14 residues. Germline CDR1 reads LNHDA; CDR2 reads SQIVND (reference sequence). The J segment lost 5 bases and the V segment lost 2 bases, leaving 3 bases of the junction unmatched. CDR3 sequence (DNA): TGTGCCAGTAGTATATGGGACAGCGATCAGCCCCAGCATTTT. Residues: CASSIWDSDQPQHF.

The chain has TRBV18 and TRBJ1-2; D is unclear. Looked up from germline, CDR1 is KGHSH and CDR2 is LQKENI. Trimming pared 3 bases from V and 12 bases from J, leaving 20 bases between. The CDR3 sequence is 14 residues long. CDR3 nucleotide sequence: TGTGCCAGCTCACCGTCTGCAGGAAGTGTATCAGACACCTTC. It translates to CASSPSAGSVSDTF.

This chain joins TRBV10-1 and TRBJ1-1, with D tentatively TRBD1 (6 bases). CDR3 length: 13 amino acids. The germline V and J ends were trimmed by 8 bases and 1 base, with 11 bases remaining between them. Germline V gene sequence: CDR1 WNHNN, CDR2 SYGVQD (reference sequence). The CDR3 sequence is CASSDRSNTEAFF. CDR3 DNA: TGCGCCAGCTCTGACAGGTCGAACACTGAAGCTTTCTTT.

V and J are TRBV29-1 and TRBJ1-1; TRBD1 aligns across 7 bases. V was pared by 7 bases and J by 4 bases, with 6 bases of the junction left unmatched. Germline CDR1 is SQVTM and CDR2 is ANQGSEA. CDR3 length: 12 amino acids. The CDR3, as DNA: TGCAGCGGGGACAGCCACAGCACTGAAGCTTTCTTT. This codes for CSGDSHSTEAFF.

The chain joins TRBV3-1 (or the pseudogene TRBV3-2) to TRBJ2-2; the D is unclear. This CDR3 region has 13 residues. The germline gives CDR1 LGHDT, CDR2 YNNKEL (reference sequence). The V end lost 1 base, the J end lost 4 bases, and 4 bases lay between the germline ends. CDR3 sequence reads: CASSQGLTGELFF. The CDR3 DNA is TGTGCCAGCAGCCAAGGTCTCACCGGGGAGCTGTTTTTT.

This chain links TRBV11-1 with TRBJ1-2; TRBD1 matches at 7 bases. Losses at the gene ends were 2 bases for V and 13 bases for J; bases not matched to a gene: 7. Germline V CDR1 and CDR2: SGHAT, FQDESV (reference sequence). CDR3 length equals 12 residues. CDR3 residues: CASSLPQGPSTF. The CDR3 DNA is TGTGCCAGCAGCTTACCACAGGGGCCGAGCACCTTC.

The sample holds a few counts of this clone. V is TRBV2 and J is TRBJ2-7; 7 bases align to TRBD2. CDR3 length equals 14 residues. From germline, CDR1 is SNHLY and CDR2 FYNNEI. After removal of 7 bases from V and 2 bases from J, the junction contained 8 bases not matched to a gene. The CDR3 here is CASTGTTEPYEQYF. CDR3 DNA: TGTGCCAGCACTGGGACTACAGAGCCCTACGAGCAGTACTTC.

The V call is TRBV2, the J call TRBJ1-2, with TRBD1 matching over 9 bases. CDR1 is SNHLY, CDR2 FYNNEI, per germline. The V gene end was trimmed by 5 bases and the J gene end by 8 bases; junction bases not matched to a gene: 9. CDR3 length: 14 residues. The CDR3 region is CASSLQGAMTGYTF. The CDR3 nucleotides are TGTGCCAGCAGTCTACAGGGGGCTATGACGGGCTACACCTTC. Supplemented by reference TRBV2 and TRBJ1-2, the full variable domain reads EPEVTQTPSHQVTQMGQEVILRCVPISNHLYFYWYRQILGQKVEFLVSFYNNEISEKSEIFDDQFSVERPDGSNFTLKIRSTKLEDSAMYFCASSLQGAMTGYTFGSGTRLTVV.

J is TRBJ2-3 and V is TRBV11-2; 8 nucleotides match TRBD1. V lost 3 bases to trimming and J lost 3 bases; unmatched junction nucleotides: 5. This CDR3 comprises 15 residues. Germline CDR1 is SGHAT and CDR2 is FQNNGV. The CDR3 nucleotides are TGTGCCAGCAGCTTCAGGGGGCGTTGGACAGATACGCAGTATTTT. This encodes CASSFRGRWTDTQYF.

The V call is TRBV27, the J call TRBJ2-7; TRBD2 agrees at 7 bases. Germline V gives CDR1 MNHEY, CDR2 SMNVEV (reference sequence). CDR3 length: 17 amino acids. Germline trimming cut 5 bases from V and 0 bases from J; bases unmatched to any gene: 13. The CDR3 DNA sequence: TGTGCCAGCAGTCTTTTTAGCGGGCGAGCTAGCTCCTACGAGCAGTACTTC. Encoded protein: CASSLFSGRASSYEQYF.

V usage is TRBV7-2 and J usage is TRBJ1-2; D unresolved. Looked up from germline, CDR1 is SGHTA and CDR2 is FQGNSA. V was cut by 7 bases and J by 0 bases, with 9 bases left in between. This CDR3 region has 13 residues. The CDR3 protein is CASTQKPNYGYTF. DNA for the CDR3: TGTGCCAGCACCCAGAAACCTAACTATGGCTACACCTTC. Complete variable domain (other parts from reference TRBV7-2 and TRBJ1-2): GAGVSQSPSNKVTEKGKDVELRCDPISGHTALYWYRQSLGQGLEFLIYFQGNSAPDKSGLPSDRFSAERTGGSVSTLTIQRTQQEDSAVYLCASTQKPNYGYTFGSGTRLTVV.

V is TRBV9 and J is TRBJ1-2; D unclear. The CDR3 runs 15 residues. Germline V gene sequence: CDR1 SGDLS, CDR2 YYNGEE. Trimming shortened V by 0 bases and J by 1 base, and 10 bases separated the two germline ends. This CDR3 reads CASSVEEQINYGYTF. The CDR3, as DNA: TGTGCCAGCAGCGTAGAGGAACAGATTAACTATGGCTACACCTTC.

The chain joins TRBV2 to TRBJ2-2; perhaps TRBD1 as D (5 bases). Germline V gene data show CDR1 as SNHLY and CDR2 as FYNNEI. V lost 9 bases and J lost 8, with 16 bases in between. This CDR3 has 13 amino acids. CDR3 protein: CASGATLRGELFF. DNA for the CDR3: TGTGCCAGTGGGGCCACCCTCAGGGGGGAGCTGTTTTTT. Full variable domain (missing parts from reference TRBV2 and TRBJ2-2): EPEVTQTPSHQVTQMGQEVILRCVPISNHLYFYWYRQILGQKVEFLVSFYNNEISEKSEIFDDQFSVERPDGSNFTLKIRSTKLEDSAMYFCASGATLRGELFFGEGSRLTVL.

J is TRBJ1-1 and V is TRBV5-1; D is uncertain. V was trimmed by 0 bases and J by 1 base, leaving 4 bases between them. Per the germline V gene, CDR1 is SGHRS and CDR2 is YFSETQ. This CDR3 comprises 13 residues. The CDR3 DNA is TGCGCCAGCAGCTTGGCTTCGAACACTGAAGCTTTCTTT. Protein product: CASSLASNTEAFF.

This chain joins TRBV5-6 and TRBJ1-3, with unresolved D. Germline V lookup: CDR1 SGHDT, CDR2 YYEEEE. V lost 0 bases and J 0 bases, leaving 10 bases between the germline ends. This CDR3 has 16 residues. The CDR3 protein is CASSLGPSHSGNTIYF. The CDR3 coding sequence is TGTGCCAGCAGCTTGGGGCCTTCCCACTCTGGAAACACCATATATTTT.

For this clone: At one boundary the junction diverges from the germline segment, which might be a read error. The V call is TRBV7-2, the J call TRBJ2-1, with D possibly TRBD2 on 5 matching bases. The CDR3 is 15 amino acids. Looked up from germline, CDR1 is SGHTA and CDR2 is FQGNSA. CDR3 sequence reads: CASSPGRADFRPRVF. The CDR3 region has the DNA TGTGCCAGCAGCCCCGGTCGAGCGGACTTTCGGCCTCGGGTCTTC.

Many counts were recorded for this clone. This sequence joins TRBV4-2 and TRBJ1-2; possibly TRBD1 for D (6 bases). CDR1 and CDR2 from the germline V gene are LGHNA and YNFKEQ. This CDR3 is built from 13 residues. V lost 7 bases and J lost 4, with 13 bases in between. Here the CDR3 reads CASTTDSGYGYTF. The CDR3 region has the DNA TGTGCCAGCACCACGGACAGTGGCTATGGCTACACCTTC.

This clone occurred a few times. DNA of the CDR3: TGTGCCAGCGGGGAGGAGAGGCGGGTCCCTGAAGCTTTCTTT. Protein: CASGEERRVPEAFF. This chain uses TRBV6-5 with TRBJ1-1; D gene ambiguous. The CDR3 has 14 amino acids. Germline CDR1 and CDR2: MNHEY and SVGAGI. V shed 8 bases and J shed 6 bases, with 19 bases lying between them.

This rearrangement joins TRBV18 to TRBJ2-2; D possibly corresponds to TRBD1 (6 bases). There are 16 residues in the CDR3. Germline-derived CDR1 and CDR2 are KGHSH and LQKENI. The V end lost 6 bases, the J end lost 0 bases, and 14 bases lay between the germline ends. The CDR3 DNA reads TGTGCCAGCTCGTCCGCGACAGGTCCGAACACCGGGGAGCTGTTTTTT. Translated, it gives CASSSATGPNTGELFF. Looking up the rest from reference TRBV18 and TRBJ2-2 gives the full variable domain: NAGVMQNPRHLVRRRGQEARLRCSPMKGHSHVYWYRQLPEEGLKFMVYLQKENIIDESGMPKERFSAEFPKEGPSILRIQQVVRGDSAAYFCASSSATGPNTGELFFGEGSRLTVL.

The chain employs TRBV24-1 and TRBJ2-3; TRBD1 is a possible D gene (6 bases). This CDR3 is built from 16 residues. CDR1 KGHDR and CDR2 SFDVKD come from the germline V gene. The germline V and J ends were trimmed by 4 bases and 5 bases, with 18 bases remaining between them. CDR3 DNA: TGTGCCACCAGTGACCAAAGGGGGATAAGGCAAGATACGCAGTATTTT. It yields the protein CATSDQRGIRQDTQYF.

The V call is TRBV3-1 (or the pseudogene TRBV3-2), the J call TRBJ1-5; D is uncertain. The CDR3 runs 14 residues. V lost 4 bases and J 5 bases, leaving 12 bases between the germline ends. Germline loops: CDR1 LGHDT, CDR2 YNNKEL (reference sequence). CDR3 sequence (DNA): TGTGCCAGCAGCCGCGGGTCTTTATATCAGCCCCAGCATTTT. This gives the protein CASSRGSLYQPQHF.

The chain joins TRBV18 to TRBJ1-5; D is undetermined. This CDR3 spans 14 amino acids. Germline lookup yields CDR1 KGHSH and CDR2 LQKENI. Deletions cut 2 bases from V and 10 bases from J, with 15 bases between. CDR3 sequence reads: CASSPTGFEGPQHF. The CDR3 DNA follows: TGTGCCAGCTCACCAACGGGTTTTGAGGGCCCCCAGCATTTT.

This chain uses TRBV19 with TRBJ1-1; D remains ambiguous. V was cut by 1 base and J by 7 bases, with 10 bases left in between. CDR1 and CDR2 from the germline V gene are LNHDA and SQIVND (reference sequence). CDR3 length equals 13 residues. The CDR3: CASSIGRRSEAFF. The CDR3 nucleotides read TGTGCCAGTAGTATAGGCAGGAGGAGTGAAGCTTTCTTT.

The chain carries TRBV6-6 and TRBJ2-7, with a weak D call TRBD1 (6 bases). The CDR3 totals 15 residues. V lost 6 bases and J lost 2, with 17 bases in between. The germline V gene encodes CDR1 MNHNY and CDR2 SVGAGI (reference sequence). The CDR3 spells CASSYDGRGTYEQYV. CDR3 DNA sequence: TGTGCCAGCAGCTACGATGGTAGGGGGACCTACGAGCAGTACGTC.